The sequence of this T cell receptor (beta chain) was determined in a study of CD8 T cells in Susac syndrome. Random hexamers primed reverse transcription of about 0.5 to 1 ug RNA. Amplification of TCR beta CDR3 used immunoSEQ multiplex PCR across 54 Vbeta and 13 Jbeta. One entry per CDR3 protein, called by TCRdb with MiXCR from the immunoSEQ multiplex PCR reads. The data show approximately 140,000 distinct CDR3 sequences, 90% to 95% seen once. CDR1 is KGHSY, CDR2 FQNENV, per germline. The CDR3 sequence is 14 residues long. V was clipped by 2 bases and J by 10 bases, with 17 bases between them. The chain combines TRBV16 with TRBJ1-2, with D perhaps TRBD1 (6 bases). Sequencing input: CD8+ T cells from PBMCs. The receptor was isolated from a human donor in good health. The CDR3 DNA sequence: TGTGCCAGCAGCCAAGGGCGGGGGCCCGCCGACTACACCTTC. This sequence encodes CASSQGRGPADYTF.